This T cell receptor beta chain was recorded in a study of blood T cell repertoires in COVID-19. For the study at large: Material from acute and convalescent COVID-19 was sourced from the United States, Italy and Spain. From T cells, B-cell-depleted T cells, or PBMCs came the material, which was cDNA or gDNA.

This clone occurred once. Germline assignment: CDR1 MNHEY and CDR2 SVGAGI. The V segment lost 8 bases and the J segment 3 bases; nucleotides outside the gene matches: 2. This CDR3 has 12 residues. As processed by the authors: Using reference gene primer amplification, nucleated cell counts were estimated. Generated by immunoSEQ multiplex PCR, the TCRdb table keeps only in-frame clones and is missing some. The DNA gave D and trimming, while V, J and clone size come from that table. The sample has around 120,000 clones; about 91% are singletons. The genes are TRBV6-5 and TRBJ1-1, with 8 bases that match TRBD1. The specimen was peripheral blood. The clonotype comes from a woman between 45 and 60 years old with active or convalescent COVID-19. The CDR3 region is CASQTGDTEAFF. The DNA for the CDR3 is TGTGCCAGCCAGACAGGGGACACTGAAGCTTTCTTT.